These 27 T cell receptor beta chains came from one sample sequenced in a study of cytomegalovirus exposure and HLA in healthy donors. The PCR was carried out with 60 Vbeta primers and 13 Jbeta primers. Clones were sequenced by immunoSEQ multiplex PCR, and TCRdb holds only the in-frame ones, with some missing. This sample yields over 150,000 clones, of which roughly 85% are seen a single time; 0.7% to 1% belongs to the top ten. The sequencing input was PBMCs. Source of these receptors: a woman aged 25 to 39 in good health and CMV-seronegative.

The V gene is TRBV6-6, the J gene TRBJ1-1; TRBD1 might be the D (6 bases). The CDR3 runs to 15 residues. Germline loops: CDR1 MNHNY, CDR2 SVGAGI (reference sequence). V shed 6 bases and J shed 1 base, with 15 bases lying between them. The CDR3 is CASRSVAGANTEAFF. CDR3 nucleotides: TGTGCCAGCAGGTCCGTAGCAGGGGCGAACACTGAAGCTTTCTTT.

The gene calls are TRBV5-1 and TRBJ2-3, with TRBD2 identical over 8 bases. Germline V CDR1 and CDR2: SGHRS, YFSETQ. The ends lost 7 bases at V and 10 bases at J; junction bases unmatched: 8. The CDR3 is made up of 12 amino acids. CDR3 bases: TGCGCCAGCGGCTGGTTGCGGGGGGCGCAGTATTTT. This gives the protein CASGWLRGAQYF.

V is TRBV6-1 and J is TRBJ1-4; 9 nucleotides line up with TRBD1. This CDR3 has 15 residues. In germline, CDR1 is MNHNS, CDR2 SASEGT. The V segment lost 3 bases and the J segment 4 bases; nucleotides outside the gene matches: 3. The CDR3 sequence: CASSEEDRGNEKLFF. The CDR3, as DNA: TGTGCCAGCAGTGAGGAGGACAGGGGTAATGAAAAACTGTTTTTT.

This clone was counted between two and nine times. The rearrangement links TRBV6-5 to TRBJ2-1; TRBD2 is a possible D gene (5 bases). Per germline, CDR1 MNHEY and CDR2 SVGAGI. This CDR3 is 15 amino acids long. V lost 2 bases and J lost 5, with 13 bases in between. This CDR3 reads CASSYRGSGNNEQFF. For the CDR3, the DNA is TGTGCCAGCAGTTACCGGGGTTCGGGAAACAATGAGCAGTTCTTC.

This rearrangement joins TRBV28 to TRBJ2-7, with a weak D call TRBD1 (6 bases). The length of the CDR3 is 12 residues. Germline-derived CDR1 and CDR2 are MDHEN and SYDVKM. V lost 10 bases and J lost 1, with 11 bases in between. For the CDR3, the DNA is TGTGCCACCCGGACAGAGTCCTACGAGCAGTACTTC. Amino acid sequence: CATRTESYEQYF.

The CDR3 loop reads CASRNQGYGTKNIQYF. The CDR3 DNA sequence: TGTGCCAGCAGGAATCAGGGGTACGGGACCAAAAACATTCAGTACTTC. The rearrangement links TRBV2 to TRBJ2-4, with D possibly being TRBD1 (6 bases). CDR1 and CDR2 (germline): SNHLY, FYNNEI. This CDR3 contains 16 residues. V was pared by 6 bases and J by 2 bases, with 17 bases between. The variable domain in full, with the rest retrieved from reference TRBV2 and TRBJ2-4, is EPEVTQTPSHQVTQMGQEVILRCVPISNHLYFYWYRQILGQKVEFLVSFYNNEISEKSEIFDDQFSVERPDGSNFTLKIRSTKLEDSAMYFCASRNQGYGTKNIQYFGAGTRLSVL.

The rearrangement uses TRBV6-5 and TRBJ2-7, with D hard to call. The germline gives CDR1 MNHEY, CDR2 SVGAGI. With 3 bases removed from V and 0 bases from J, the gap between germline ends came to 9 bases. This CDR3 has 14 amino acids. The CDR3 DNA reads TGTGCCAGCAGTTATAGTACGAGCTCCTACGAGCAGTACTTC. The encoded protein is CASSYSTSSYEQYF.

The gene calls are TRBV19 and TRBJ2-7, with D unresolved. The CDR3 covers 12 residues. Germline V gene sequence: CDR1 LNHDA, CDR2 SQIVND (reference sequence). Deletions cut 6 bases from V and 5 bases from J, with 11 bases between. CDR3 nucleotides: TGTGCCAGTAGCACTACACCTGACGAGCAGTACTTC. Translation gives CASSTTPDEQYF.

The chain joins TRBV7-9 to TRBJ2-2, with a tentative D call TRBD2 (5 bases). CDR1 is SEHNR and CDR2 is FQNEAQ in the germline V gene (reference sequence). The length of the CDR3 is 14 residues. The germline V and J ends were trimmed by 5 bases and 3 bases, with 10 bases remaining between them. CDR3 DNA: TGTGCCAGCAGCGGGCTAGCCGACACCGGGGAGCTGTTTTTT. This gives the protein CASSGLADTGELFF.

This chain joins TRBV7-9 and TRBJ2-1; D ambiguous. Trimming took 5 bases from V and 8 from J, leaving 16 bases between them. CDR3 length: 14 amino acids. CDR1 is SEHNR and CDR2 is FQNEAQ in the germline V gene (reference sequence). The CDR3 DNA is TGTGCCAGCAGCCCCCCGTTGGGCGTGGATGAGCAGTTCTTC. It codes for CASSPPLGVDEQFF.

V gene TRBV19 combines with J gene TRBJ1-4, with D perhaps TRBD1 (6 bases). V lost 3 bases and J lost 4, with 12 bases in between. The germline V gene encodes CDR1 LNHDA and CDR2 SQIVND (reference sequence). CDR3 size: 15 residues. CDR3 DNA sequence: TGTGCCAGTAGTATGGGGGCTGGGAGTAATGAAAAACTGTTTTTT. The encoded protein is CASSMGAGSNEKLFF.

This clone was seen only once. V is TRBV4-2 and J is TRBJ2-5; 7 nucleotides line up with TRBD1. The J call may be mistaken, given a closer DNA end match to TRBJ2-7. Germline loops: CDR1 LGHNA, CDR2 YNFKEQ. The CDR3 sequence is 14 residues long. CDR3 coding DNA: TGTGCCAGCAGCCAAGGGACAGGCCTTTACGAGCAGTACTTC. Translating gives CASSQGTGLYEQYF.

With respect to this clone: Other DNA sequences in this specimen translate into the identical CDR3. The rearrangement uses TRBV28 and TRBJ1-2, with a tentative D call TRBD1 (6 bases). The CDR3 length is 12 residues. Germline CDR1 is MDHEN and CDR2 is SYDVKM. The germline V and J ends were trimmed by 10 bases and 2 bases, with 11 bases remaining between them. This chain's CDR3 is CAIPQGNYGYTF. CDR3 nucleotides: TGTGCCATCCCTCAGGGGAACTATGGCTACACCTTC.

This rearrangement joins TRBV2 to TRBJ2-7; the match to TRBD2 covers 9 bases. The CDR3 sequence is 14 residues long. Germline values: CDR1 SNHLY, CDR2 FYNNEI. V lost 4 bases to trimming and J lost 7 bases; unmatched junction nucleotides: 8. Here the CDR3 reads CASSVLAGSREQYF. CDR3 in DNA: TGTGCCAGCAGTGTCCTAGCGGGGTCTCGGGAGCAGTACTTC.

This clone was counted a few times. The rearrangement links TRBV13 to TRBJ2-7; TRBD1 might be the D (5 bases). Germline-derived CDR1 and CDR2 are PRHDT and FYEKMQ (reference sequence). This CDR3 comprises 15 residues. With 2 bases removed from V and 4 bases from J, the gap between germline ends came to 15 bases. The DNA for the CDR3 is TGTGCCAGCAGCTTAAAAGGGGATCTTTCTTACGAGCAGTACTTC. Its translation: CASSLKGDLSYEQYF.

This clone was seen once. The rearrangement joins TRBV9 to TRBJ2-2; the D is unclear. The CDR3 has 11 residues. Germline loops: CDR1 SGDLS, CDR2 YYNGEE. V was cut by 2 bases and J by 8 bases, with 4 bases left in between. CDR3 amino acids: CASSVGGELFF. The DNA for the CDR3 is TGTGCCAGCAGCGTCGGGGGGGAGCTGTTTTTT.

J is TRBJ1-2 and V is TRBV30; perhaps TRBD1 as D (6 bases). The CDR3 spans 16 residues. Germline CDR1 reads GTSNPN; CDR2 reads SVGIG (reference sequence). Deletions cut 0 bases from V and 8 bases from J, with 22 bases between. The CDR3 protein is CAWSVRPGAGARGYTF. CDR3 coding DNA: TGTGCCTGGAGTGTACGTCCCGGCGCGGGGGCAAGGGGCTACACCTTC.

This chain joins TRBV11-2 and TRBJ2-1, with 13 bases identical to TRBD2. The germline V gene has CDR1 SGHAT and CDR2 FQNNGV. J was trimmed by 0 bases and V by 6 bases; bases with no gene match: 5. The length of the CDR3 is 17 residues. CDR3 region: CASSPWTSGSSYNEQFF. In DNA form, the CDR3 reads TGTGCCAGCAGTCCCTGGACTAGCGGGAGCTCCTACAATGAGCAGTTCTTC.

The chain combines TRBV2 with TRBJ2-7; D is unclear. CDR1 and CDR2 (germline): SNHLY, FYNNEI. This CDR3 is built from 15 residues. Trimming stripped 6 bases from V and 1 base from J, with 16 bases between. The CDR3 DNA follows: TGTGCCAGCAGCGTCCAGTCAACCCCTTCCTACGAGCAGTACTTC. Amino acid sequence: CASSVQSTPSYEQYF.

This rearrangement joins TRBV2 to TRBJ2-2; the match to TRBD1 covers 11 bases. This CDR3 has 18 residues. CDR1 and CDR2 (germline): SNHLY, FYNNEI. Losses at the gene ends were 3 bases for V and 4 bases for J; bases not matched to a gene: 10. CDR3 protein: CASSERRTGGGGTGELFF. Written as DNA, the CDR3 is TGTGCCAGCAGTGAGCGGCGGACAGGGGGCGGGGGCACCGGGGAGCTGTTTTTT.

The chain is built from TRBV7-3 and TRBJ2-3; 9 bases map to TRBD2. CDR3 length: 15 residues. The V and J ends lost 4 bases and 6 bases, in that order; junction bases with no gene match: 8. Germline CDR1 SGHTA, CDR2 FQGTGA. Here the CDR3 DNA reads TGTGCCAGCAGCTCTACTAGCGGGCCCGGGGATACGCAGTATTTT. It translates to CASSSTSGPGDTQYF.

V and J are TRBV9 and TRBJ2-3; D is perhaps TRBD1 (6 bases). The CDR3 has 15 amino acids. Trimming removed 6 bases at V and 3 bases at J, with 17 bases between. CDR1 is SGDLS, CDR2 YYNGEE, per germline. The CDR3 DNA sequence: TGTGCCAGCACTACAGGGAGTTTCCGGACAGATACGCAGTATTTT. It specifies CASTTGSFRTDTQYF. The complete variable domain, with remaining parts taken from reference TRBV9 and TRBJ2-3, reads DSGVTQTPKHLITATGQRVTLRCSPRSGDLSVYWYQQSLDQGLQFLIQYYNGEERAKGNILERFSAQQFPDLHSELNLSSLELGDSALYFCASTTGSFRTDTQYFGPGTRLTVL.

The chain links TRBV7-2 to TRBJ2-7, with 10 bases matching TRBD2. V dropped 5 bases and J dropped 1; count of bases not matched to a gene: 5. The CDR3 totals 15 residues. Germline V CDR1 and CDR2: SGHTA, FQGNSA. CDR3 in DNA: TGTGCCAGCAGCGTTATTAGCGGGGGGTCCTACGAGCAGTACTTC. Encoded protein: CASSVISGGSYEQYF.

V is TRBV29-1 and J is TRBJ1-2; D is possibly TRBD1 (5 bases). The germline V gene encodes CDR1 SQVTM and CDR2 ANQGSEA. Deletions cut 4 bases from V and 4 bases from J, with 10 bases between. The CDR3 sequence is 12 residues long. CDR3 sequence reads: CSVVGQSYGYTF. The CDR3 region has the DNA TGCAGCGTTGTGGGGCAGAGCTATGGCTACACCTTC.

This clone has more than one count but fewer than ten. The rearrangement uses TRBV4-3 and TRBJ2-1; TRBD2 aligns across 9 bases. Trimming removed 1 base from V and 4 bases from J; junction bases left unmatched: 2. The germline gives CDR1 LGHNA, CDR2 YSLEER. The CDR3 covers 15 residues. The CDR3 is CASSQASGAYNEQFF. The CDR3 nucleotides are TGCGCCAGCAGCCAAGCTAGCGGGGCTTACAATGAGCAGTTCTTC.

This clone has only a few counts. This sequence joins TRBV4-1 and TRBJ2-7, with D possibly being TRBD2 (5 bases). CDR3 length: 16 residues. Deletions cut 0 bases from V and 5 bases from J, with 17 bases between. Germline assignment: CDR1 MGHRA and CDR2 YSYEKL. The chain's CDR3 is CASSQDIQPGIHEQYF. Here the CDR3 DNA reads TGCGCCAGCAGCCAAGATATTCAGCCGGGGATACACGAGCAGTACTTC.

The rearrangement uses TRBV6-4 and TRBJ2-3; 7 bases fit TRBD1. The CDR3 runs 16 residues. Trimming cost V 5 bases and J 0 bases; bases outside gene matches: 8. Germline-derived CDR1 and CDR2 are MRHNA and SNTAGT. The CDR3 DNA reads TGTGCCAGCAGTAAAGAACAGGGGATTAGCACAGATACGCAGTATTTT. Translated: CASSKEQGISTDTQYF.